Shown below are 13 T cell receptor beta chains from a single sample sequenced in a study of T cell changes during pregnancy in multiple sclerosis. Only in-frame clones appear in the TCRdb table, and some are missing; sequencing was by immunoSEQ multiplex PCR. The sample lists around 80,000 clones; 90% to 95% were seen once. The source was peripheral blood, collected before pregnancy. The source of these receptors is a female donor with multiple sclerosis, enrolled in a pregnancy study.

The rearrangement links TRBV6-6 to TRBJ2-1; D is ambiguous. Germline V gene lookup returns CDR1 MNHNY and CDR2 SVGAGI (reference sequence). The germline V and J ends were trimmed by 6 bases and 9 bases, with 12 bases remaining between them. This CDR3 has 12 amino acids. Here the CDR3 reads CASSPLKTEQFF. The CDR3 coding sequence is TGTGCCAGCAGCCCACTAAAGACTGAGCAGTTCTTC.

The chain recombines TRBV28 with TRBJ2-2; 8 nucleotides line up with TRBD1. The CDR3 totals 19 residues. V shed 3 bases and J 3 bases; nucleotides not matched to a gene: 15. The germline CDR1 and CDR2 sequences are MDHEN and SYDVKM. CDR3: CASSFPGTGFYVDTGELFF. CDR3 sequence (DNA): TGTGCCAGCAGTTTCCCCGGGACAGGCTTTTACGTGGACACCGGGGAGCTGTTTTTT.

The chain joins TRBV6-1 to TRBJ2-7, with 9 bases identical to TRBD2. The CDR3 is 15 amino acids. The germline gives CDR1 MNHNS, CDR2 SASEGT. V lost 1 base to trimming and J lost 10 bases; unmatched junction nucleotides: 11. The CDR3 is CASSEDGAGGRHQYF. DNA for the CDR3: TGTGCCAGCAGTGAAGATGGGGCGGGAGGGCGGCATCAGTACTTC.

In this sample, this clone turned up once. V is TRBV11-3 and J is TRBJ1-1, with 7 bases lining up with TRBD1. The CDR3 loop spans 13 amino acids. Germline V gene sequence: CDR1 SGHNT, CDR2 YENEEA. The ends lost 1 base at V and 6 bases at J; junction bases unmatched: 2. The CDR3 protein is CASSLGQGAEAFF. The CDR3 nucleotides are TGTGCCAGCAGCTTAGGGCAGGGGGCTGAAGCTTTCTTT.

This chain uses TRBV5-4 with TRBJ2-1; 8 positions agree with TRBD2. Germline loops: CDR1 SGHNT, CDR2 YYREEE (reference sequence). The trim removed 2 bases at V and 4 bases at J, leaving 5 bases unmatched. The CDR3 sequence is 15 residues long. The CDR3 reads CASSFSGSGYNEQFF. Written as DNA, the CDR3 is TGTGCCAGCAGCTTCAGCGGGAGCGGTTACAATGAGCAGTTCTTC.

The chain combines TRBV19 with TRBJ1-3; tentatively, D is TRBD1 (6 bases). V lost 9 bases and J 14 bases, leaving 29 bases between the germline ends. Looked up from germline, CDR1 is LNHDA and CDR2 is SQIVND (reference sequence). CDR3 size: 15 residues. CDR3 sequence: CASNAQGRSGNGLYF. For the CDR3, the DNA is TGTGCCAGCAACGCACAGGGACGCTCTGGAAACGGCTTATATTTT.

The rearrangement joins TRBV28 to TRBJ2-1, with 8 bases fitting TRBD2. Germline V gene lookup returns CDR1 MDHEN and CDR2 SYDVKM. This CDR3 comprises 12 residues. Trimming removed 7 bases from V and 6 bases from J; junction bases left unmatched: 2. CDR3 coding DNA: TGTGCCAGCACCGGGACTAGCAATGAGCAGTTCTTC. It translates to CASTGTSNEQFF.

This sequence joins TRBV5-1 and TRBJ1-3; tentative D call: TRBD1 (5 bases). The CDR3 has 15 amino acids. The V end lost 5 bases, the J end lost 2 bases, and 14 bases lay between the germline ends. In germline, CDR1 is SGHRS, CDR2 YFSETQ. DNA for the CDR3: TGCGCCAGCAGTCAAGCGGGGGGGGCTGGAAACACCATATATTTT. Its translation: CASSQAGGAGNTIYF.

V usage is TRBV19 and J usage is TRBJ1-2, with 9 positions matching TRBD1. This CDR3 is 15 amino acids long. V was clipped by 3 bases and J by 6 bases; unmatched bases: 8. CDR1 is LNHDA and CDR2 is SQIVND in the germline V gene (reference sequence). Here the CDR3 reads CASSISLGQGHGYTF. In nucleotides, the CDR3 is TGTGCCAGTAGTATTTCCTTGGGACAGGGCCATGGCTACACCTTC.

V usage is TRBV6-5 and J usage is TRBJ1-2; TRBD1 might be the D (5 bases). This CDR3 has 13 amino acids. Between the trimmed V and J ends, which lost 8 bases and 2 bases, there was a span of 12 bases. Germline CDR1 reads MNHEY; CDR2 reads SVGAGI. CDR3 coding DNA: TGTGCCAGCTGCGAGTCAGGGAACTATGGCTACACCTTC. It is translated as CASCESGNYGYTF.

This clone appeared once. This sequence joins TRBV6-1 and TRBJ2-5; TRBD2 matches 8 bases. The CDR3 loop spans 17 amino acids. With V trimmed by 4 bases and J by 4 bases, 14 bases remained unmatched. Germline CDR1 reads MNHNS; CDR2 reads SASEGT. The CDR3 loop is CASSGELAAPGLETQYF. CDR3 in DNA: TGTGCCAGCAGTGGGGAACTAGCGGCCCCTGGGTTAGAGACCCAGTACTTC.

CDR3 region: CASSSGEGGTSPTGELFF. The CDR3, as DNA: TGTGCCAGCAGTTCGGGGGAGGGGGGGACTAGCCCAACCGGGGAGCTGTTTTTT. V gene TRBV28 combines with J gene TRBJ2-2, with 9 bases that match TRBD2. The CDR3 sequence is 18 residues long. The germline V gene has CDR1 MDHEN and CDR2 SYDVKM. The V gene end was trimmed by 4 bases and the J gene end by 5 bases; junction bases not matched to a gene: 14.

This rearrangement joins TRBV10-3 to TRBJ1-2; TRBD1 might be the D (5 bases). V was trimmed by 8 bases and J by 7 bases, leaving 20 bases between them. In germline, CDR1 is ENHRY, CDR2 SYGVKD. This CDR3 comprises 14 residues. The CDR3 is CAIRSGDGTIGYTF. CDR3 sequence (DNA): TGTGCCATCCGAAGCGGGGACGGGACTATTGGCTACACCTTC.